This TCR beta chain emerged from a study of breast tumors, draining lymph nodes, adjacent tissues. Study-level results: Tumors had less TCR diversity than lymph nodes, more than nontumor tissue. That most tumor T cells come from lymph nodes remained unproven. Findings are consistent with lymph node origin and intratumoral expansion of most tumor T cells.

The lymph nodes were axillary draining lymph nodes from breast cancer patients. TCRdb analysed the multiplex PCR reads with MiXCR anew, one entry per CDR3 protein. The table has about 220,000 distinct CDR3 sequences, under 40% seen once. Note on this clonotype: What it binds is not known.

Sequenced material: axillary lymph node tissue. This receptor was identified in a female donor with breast cancer. Some clones in this sample may be carry-over from other donors' samples.

The chain's CDR3 is CSARTKAGGAGQPQYF. CDR3 in DNA: TGCAGTGCTAGAACTAAAGCAGGGGGCGCCGGTCAGCCCCAGTACTTC. The V gene is TRBV20-1, the J gene TRBJ2-5; 8 nucleotides align to TRBD1. Germline CDR1 and CDR2: DFQATT and SNEGSKA (reference sequence). J lost 9 bases, V lost 2 bases, and 17 bases had no gene match. The CDR3 length is 16 residues.